The subject of this entry is one TCR beta chain. Its target is unknown. Generated by immunoSEQ multiplex PCR, the TCRdb table keeps only in-frame clones and is missing some. The sample lists about 1,400 clones, roughly two fifths occurring once. Germline-derived CDR1 and CDR2 are SGHRS and YFSETQ. The ends lost 3 bases at V and 5 bases at J; junction bases unmatched: 9. This CDR3 is built from 15 residues. The data originate from a study of T cells in localized non-small cell lung cancer. Findings and caveats of the study: A raised T cell density in blood coincided with lengthier overall survival. Among the tissues sampled, uninvolved adjacent lung had the highest T cell clonality, above tumor.

The sample in question was lung tumor tissue, obtained before any cancer treatment. The genes are TRBV5-1 and TRBJ1-2; 8 nucleotides align to TRBD1. The receptor's source is a woman aged 35-75 years with stage II squamous cell lung carcinoma. The CDR3 here is CASSSSGTGVYGYTF. The CDR3 DNA is TGCGCCAGCAGCTCCTCCGGGACAGGCGTTTATGGCTACACCTTC.